This T cell receptor beta chain comes out of a study of T cell responses to AZD1222 COVID-19 vaccine (dated by TCRdb to the early 2020s). As for the study more broadly: AZD1222 recipients with second doses at about 4 weeks or about 12 weeks were pooled, because spike-specific TCR depth and breadth did not differ between schedules. A total of 233 trial participants underwent TCR sequencing, of whom 200 to 220 received two doses of AZD1222 and about 26 received two doses of the MenACWY control vaccine. Trial participants were enrolled into age subgroups of 18-55, 56-69 and 70-plus years, which contained around 150, 29 and 61 TCR-sequenced participants, respectively. Study-wide findings and limitations: In the small 56-69-year group, the increase in depth fell short of significance, most likely because of low power. No day 14 peak-response samples were available, so repertoires were characterized only after the peak T cell response. Most participants were white British and females outnumbered males, and the authors suggested that clonal diversity may have been underestimated. Conclusions about previously exposed vaccinees were limited because only a handful of AZD1222 recipients were SARS-CoV-2 seropositive at baseline. Reportedly, close to half of the unique spike-specific TCRs recognized epitopes lying outside the regions that are mutated in the B.1.351 and B.1.1.7 variants. Spike-specific TCR breadth and depth rose significantly after two AZD1222 doses compared with day 0 and with MenACWY recipients. The vaccine-associated CD4 TCRs covered the entire spike protein, and the dominant responses fell in regions 160-218 and 743-854.

The V and J ends are trimmed by 0 bases and 1 base, leaving 1 base between them. The germline V gene encodes CDR1 LGHNA and CDR2 YSLEER. The cysteine opens and the phenylalanine closes a CDR3 of 13 amino acids. The retained sequence is limited to the CDR3, 39 bases, with the frame set at the first base. Turning to this clone: It lacks a known antigen. Within one base of it there is no much larger clone, and no base qualities were kept.

The CDR3 regions of human TCRbeta chains were analyzed by immunosequencing. The paper's processing steps were these. TCRs in the repertoires were matched against a reference library of SARS-CoV-2-specific TCRs that had been generated with the MIRA antigen-specificity platform. Breadth was defined as the fraction of unique TCRs that were SARS-CoV-2-associated. Depth was defined as the fraction of total T cells that were SARS-CoV-2-associated. Each spike-specific TCR was assigned to its reactive spike region and to a CD4 or CD8 class using the MIRA data. Log10-transformed breadth and depth values were compared by one-way ANOVA with Sidak's multiple comparisons tests. TCRdb retrieved this table from immuneACCESS and kept in-frame rearrangements only. Not all clones are present; in checked studies, unresolved V genes account for under half, and no reason is known for the remainder. V and J calls and clone size are given by that table; D and trimming were obtained from the DNA. Counted in this sample were about 100,000 clones; more than 70% of them appeared once. Of the sample, over 15% falls within the top ten clones.

The sample's time point label, in plain terms: baseline before first vaccination. Samples from vaccinated people were obtained from the UK trials COV001 and COV002, which included a single-blind randomized controlled phase 2/3 trial of AZD1222 (ChAdOx1 nCoV-19) in healthy adults. For TCRbeta chain sequencing, PBMC samples were collected from trial participants at day 0 and at day 28 after the second dose. The rearrangement combines TRBV4-3 with TRBJ1-3, with no confidently assigned D gene. The clonotype originates from an adult in good health. Sample: peripheral blood, taken on day 0 of AZD1222 vaccination. The CDR3 region reads CASSQESGNTIYF. Here is the DNA: TGCGCCAGCAGCCAAGAGTCTGGAAACACCATATATTTT.